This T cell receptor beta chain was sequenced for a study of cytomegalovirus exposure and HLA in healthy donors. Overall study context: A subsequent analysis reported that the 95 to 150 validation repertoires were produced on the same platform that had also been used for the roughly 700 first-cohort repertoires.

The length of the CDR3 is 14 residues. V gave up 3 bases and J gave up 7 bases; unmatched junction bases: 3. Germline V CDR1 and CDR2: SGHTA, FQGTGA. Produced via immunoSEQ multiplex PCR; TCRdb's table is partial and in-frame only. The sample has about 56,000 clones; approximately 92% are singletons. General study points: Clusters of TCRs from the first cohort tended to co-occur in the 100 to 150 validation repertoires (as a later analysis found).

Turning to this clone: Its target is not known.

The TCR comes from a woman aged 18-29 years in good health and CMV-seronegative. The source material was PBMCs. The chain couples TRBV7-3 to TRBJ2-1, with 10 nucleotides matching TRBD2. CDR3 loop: CASSFSGGPNEQFF. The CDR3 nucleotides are TGTGCCAGCAGCTTTAGCGGGGGGCCTAATGAGCAGTTCTTC.